Included here is one T cell receptor beta chain sequence, with context. Its specific antigen is unknown. Nothing much larger sits one base from this clone, and base qualities are not available. TCR CDR3 regions were amplified from genomic DNA by multiplex PCR using the deep immunoSEQ assay. Extracted genomic DNA from each cell subset was distributed evenly across all wells of several immunoSEQ 96-well plates, and each plate was treated as a replicate. For sorted subsets, each replicate PCR was loaded with approximately 0.2 ug genomic DNA, equivalent to 30,000 to 35,000 T cell genomes. The purified libraries were quantified using a Qubit 3.0 fluorometer, sized with a Bioanalyzer 2100, and then quantified again using the KAPA Library Quantification kit. Each immunoSEQ 96-well plate was sequenced on its own single-read 150-cycle Illumina NextSeq 550 flow cell. The authors processed their data as follows. Because the immunoSEQ output included only junctional sequences and no quality scores, the filtering could not be the same as the filtering used for full-length reads. To assign V/J genes and CDR3, sequences were annotated using PyIR, a Python wrapper for IgBLAST v1.9, with IMGT germline references. Reads were removed for weak V/J assignments (E-value above 1e-6), missing CDR3, stop codons, out-of-frame junctions, or ambiguous translated residues. V3J clonotypes were defined by identical inferred V gene, J gene, and CDR3 amino acid sequence. The percentage overlap between two repertoires was calculated by dividing the number of shared unique clonotypes by the size of the smaller repertoire. Three approaches were used to assess repertoire richness: RTK rarefaction, the Chao1 estimator, and Recon v2.1 estimates of unobserved clonotypes. OLGA was used to compute generation probabilities for all TCRbeta clonotypes that the gDNA method yielded from several donors. Sourced from immuneACCESS, this table was stored by TCRdb with only in-frame sequences that have V and J called. A share of the clones is absent; for the studies checked, an unresolved V gene accounts for under half, and the remainder has no known explanation. The V and J calls and the clone size are those of that table, but D and trimming were determined from the DNA. The sample contains roughly 120,000 clones, approximately 70% of them found a single time. The ten largest make up just under 25% of the sample.

The donors were healthy, HIV-negative adults who had no recently reported acute infections or vaccinations. All donors were Caucasian adults living in Nashville, Tennessee, USA. CD8 memory samples consisted of magnetically selected CD45RO+ cells combined with CCR7-negative CD45RA+ effector memory (TemRA) cells. After blood collection by leukapheresis, PBMCs were isolated using Ficoll-Histopaque density gradient centrifugation and then cryopreserved in the vapor phase of liquid nitrogen. Purity and quantity of every magnetically sorted T cell population were checked by analytical flow cytometry. Genomic DNA was isolated from every sorted fraction and measured by UV absorbance on a Nanodrop 2000c. This record comes from a study of shared clonotypes between healthy human individuals (dated by TCRdb to 2020 to 2021). Some background on the complete study: A couple of women and three men aged 18 to 49 years were included in the cohort. To estimate repertoire size and how much clonotypes are shared between individuals, the study performed deep sequencing of blood TCR repertoires from about five healthy adults. Per donor, three plates each were used for CD4 naive and CD4 memory, two for CD8 naive, and one for CD8 memory. To increase sequencing depth and limit assay-specific biases, different laboratories used diverse techniques to prepare libraries and sequence TCR repertoires. Per donor, leukapheresis produced somewhere between about 0.9 and 9.5 billion PBMCs. Study-wide conclusions, independent of this receptor: Sampling was restricted to blood, and TCR repertoires in tissues likely differ from the TCR repertoires found in blood. Because the study included only a small number of donors, the genetic and exposure-history diversity represented was limited. Naive subsets generally had larger estimated clonotype richness than memory subsets. Incomplete sequencing was indicated by rarefaction of sorted-subset datasets, despite the large sequencing depth. Approximately 5% of naive CD4, 3.5% of naive CD8, approximately 2% of memory CD4, and 0.35% to 0.4% of memory CD8 clonotypes were shared across four donors. Pairwise subsampling indicated that sequencing depth was expected to affect the degree of clonotype sharing among donors. Higher generation probabilities were observed for clonotypes shared by all four sorted-subset donors than for non-shared clonotypes.

The germline V gene (reference sequence) provides CDR1 MNHNY and CDR2 SVGAGI. Trimming takes 2 bases from V and 5 bases from J, and the germline ends sit 4 bases apart. CDR3 length: 13 amino acids, cysteine to phenylalanine. CDR3 DNA only is kept here, 39 bases in frame from base 1. This sequence uses TRBV6-6 and TRBJ1-6; the D gene assignment is ambiguous. Sequences were obtained from memory CD8+ T cells sorted from blood. In light of the paper, this sample's cell subset or site label describes: CD45RO+ cells pooled with CCR7-negative TemRA cells. The sequence derives from a woman aged 25-40 years in good health. The nucleotide sequence is TGTGCCAGCAGTTACAGGGATAATTCACCCCTCCACTTT. Protein translation: CASSYRDNSPLHF.